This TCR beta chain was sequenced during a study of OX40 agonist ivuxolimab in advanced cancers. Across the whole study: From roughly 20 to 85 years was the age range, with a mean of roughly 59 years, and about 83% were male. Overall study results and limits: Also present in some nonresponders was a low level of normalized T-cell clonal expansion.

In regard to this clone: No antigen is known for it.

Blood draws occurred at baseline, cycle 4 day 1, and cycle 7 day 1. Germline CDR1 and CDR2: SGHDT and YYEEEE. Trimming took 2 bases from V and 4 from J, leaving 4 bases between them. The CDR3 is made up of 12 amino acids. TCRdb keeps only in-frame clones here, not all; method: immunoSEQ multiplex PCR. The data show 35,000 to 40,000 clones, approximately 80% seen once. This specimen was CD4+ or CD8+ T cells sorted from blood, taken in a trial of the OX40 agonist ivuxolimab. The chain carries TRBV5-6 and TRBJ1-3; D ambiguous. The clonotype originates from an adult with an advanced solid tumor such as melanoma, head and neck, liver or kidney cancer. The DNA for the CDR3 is TGTGCCAGCAGCTTTCCCGGAAACACCATATATTTT. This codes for CASSFPGNTIYF. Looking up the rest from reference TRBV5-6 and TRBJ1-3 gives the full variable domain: DAGVTQSPTHLIKTRGQQVTLRCSPKSGHDTVSWYQQALGQGPQFIFQYYEEEERQRGNFPDRFSGHQFPNYSSELNVNALLLGDSALYLCASSFPGNTIYFGEGSWLTVV.